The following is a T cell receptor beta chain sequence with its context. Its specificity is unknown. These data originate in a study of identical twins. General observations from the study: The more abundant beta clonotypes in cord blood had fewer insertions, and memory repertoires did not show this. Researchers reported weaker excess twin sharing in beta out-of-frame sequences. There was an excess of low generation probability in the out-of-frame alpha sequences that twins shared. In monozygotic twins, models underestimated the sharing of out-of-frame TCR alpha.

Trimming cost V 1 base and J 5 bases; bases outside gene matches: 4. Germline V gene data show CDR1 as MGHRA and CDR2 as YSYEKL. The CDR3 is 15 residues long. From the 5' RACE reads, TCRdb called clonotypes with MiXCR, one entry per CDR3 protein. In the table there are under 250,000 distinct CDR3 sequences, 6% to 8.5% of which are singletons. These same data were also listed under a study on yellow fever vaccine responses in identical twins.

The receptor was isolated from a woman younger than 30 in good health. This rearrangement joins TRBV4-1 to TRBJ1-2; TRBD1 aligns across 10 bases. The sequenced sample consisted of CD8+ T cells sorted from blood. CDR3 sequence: CASSQGTGGRYGYTF. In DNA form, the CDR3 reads TGCGCCAGCAGCCAAGGGACAGGGGGGCGTTATGGCTACACCTTC.